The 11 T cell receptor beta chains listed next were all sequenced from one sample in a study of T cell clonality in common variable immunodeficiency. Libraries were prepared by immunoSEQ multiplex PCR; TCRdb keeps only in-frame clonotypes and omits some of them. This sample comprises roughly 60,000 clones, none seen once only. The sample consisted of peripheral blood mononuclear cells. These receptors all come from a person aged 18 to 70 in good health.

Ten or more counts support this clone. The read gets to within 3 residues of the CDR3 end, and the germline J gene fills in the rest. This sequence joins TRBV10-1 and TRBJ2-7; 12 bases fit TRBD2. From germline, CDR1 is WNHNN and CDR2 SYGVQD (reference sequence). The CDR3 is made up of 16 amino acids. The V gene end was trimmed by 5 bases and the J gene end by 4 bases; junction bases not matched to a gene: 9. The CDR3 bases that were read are TGCGCCAGCAGTCCTTACACTAGCGGGAGGAGATACGAG. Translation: CASSPYTSGRRYE. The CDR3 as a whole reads CASSPYTSGRRYEQYF.

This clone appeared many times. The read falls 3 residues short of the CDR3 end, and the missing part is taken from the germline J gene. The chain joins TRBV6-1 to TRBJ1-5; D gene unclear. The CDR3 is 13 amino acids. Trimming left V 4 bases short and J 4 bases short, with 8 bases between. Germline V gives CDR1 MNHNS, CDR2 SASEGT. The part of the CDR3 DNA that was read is TGTGCCAGCAGTGCAGAGAGAAATCAGCCC. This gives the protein CASSAERNQP. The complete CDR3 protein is CASSAERNQPQHF.

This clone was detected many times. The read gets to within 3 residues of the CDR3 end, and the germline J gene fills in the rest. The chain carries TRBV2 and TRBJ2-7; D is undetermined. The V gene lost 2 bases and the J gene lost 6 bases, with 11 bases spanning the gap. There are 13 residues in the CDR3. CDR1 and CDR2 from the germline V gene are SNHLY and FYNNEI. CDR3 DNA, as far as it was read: TGTGCCAGCAGTGAACTCCCACCTAGCGAG. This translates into CASSELPPSE. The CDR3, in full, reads CASSELPPSEQYF.

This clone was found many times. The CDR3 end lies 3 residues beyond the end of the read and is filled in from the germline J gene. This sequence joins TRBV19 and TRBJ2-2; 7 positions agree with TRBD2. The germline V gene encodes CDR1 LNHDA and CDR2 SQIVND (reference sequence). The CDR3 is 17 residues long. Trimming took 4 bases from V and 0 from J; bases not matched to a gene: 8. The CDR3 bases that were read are TGTGCCAGTAGTAGATTGGGAGGGACTCCGAACACCGGGGAG. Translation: CASSRLGGTPNTGE. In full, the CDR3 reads CASSRLGGTPNTGELFF.

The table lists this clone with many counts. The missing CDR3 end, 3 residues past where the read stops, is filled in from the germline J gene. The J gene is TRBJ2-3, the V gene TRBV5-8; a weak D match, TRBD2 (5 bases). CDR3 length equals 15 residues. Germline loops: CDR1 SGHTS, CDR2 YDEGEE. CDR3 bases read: TGTGCCAGCAGCGCCTTAGCGACCCAAGGCGCCCCG. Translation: CASSALATQGAP. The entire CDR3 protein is CASSALATQGAPQYF.

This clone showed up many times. The CDR3 bases that were read are TGCGCCAGCAGCCCCGGGACTAGCCCGAGATCCTACAATGAG. Protein sequence: CASSPGTSPRSYNE. The entire CDR3 sequence reads CASSPGTSPRSYNEQFF. V and J are TRBV5-1 and TRBJ2-1; TRBD2 matches 9 bases. The CDR3 goes on 3 residues after the read ends, and that part is filled in from the germline J gene. V gave up 4 bases and J gave up 1 base; unmatched junction bases: 9. Germline CDR1 reads SGHRS; CDR2 reads YFSETQ. The CDR3 has 17 residues.

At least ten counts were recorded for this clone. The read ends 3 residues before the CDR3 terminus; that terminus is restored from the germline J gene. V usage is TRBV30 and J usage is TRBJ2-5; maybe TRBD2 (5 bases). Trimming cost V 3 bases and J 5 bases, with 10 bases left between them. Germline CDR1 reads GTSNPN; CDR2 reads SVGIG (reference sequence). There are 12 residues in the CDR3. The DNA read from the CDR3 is TGTGCCTGGAGCCTCACGGGGGAGACC. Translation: CAWSLTGET. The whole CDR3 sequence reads CAWSLTGETQYF.

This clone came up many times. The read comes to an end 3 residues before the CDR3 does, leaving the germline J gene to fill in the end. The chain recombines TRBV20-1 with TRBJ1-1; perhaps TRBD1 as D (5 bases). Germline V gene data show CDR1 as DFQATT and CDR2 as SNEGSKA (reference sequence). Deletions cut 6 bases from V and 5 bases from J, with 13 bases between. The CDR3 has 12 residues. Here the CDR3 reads CSAPQRGTEAFF. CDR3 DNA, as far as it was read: TGCAGTGCCCCACAGAGGGGAACTGAA.

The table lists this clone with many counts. The CDR3 reads CASSQVTGANDYGYTF. The part of the CDR3 DNA that was read is TGTGCCAGCTCACAGGTGACAGGGGCCAACGACTATGGC. This rearrangement joins TRBV18 to TRBJ1-2; 8 positions agree with TRBD1. The read is 3 residues too short to cover the CDR3 end, so that end is filled in from the germline J gene. The trim removed 4 bases at V and 3 bases at J, leaving 10 bases unmatched. Germline CDR1 KGHSH, CDR2 LQKENI. The CDR3 spans 16 residues.

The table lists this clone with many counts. The DNA read from the CDR3 is TGTGCCAGCAGCGAGGGGGGGGCAGGGGAGACC. It specifies CASSEGGAGET. The CDR3, in full, reads CASSEGGAGETQYF. The V and J genes are TRBV9 and TRBJ2-5; D possibly corresponds to TRBD2 (7 bases). The CDR3 extends 3 residues past the end of the read, so its final part is completed from the germline J gene. Germline V gene data show CDR1 as SGDLS and CDR2 as YYNGEE. The V end lost 3 bases, the J end lost 5 bases, and 14 bases lay between the germline ends. The CDR3 spans 14 residues.

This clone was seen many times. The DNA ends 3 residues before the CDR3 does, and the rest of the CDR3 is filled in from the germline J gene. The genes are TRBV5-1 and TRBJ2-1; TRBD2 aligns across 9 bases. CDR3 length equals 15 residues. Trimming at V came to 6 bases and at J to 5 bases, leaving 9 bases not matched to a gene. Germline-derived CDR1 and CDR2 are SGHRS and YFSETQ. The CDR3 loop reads CASTLGLAGNNEQFF. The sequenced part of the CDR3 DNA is TGCGCCAGCACCCTAGGGCTAGCGGGAAACAATGAG.